This entry concerns a single T cell receptor beta chain. The record originates from a study of blood T cell repertoires in COVID-19. Background on the study: COVID-19 samples, acute and convalescent, were from the United States, Italy and Spain.

Repertoires were generated with immunoSEQ multiplex PCR, while TCRdb's copy carries only in-frame clones and drops some. The sample includes about 94,000 clones, more than 70% of them seen just once. The V end lost 8 bases, the J end lost 7 bases, and 14 bases lay between the germline ends. The CDR3 has 13 amino acids. CDR1 and CDR2 from the germline V gene are KGHSH and LQKENI. This chain uses TRBV18 with TRBJ1-4; D is perhaps TRBD1 (6 bases). This TCR was recovered from a woman aged 60-70 years in a cohort sampled during active or convalescent COVID-19. The sequenced sample was peripheral blood. CDR3 DNA sequence: TGTGCCAGCAAGGGGGGGCGCCTTGAAAAACTGTTTTTT. Protein: CASKGGRLEKLFF.